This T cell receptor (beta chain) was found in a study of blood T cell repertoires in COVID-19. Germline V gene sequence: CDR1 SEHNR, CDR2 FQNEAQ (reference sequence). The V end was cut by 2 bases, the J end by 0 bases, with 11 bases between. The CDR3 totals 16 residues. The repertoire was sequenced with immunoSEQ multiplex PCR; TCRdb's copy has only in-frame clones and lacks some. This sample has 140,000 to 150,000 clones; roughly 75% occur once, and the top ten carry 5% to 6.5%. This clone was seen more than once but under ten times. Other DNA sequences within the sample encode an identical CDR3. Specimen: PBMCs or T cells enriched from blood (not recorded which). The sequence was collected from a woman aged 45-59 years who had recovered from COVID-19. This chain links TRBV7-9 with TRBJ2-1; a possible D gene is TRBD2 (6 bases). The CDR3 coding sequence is TGTGCCAGCAGCTTATCACTAGCCAGCTCCTACAATGAGCAGTTCTTC. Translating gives CASSLSLASSYNEQFF.